This record looks at one TCR beta chain sequence and its context. This specimen comes from a study of CD8 T cells in ankylosing spondylitis. TCRdb reanalysed the 5' RACE reads using MiXCR and keeps one entry per CDR3 protein. The sample has approximately 150,000 distinct CDR3 sequences; about 32% are singletons. Looked up from germline, CDR1 is DFQATT and CDR2 is SNEGSKA (reference sequence). The CDR3 contains 15 residues. Germline trimming cut 6 bases from V and 1 base from J; bases unmatched to any gene: 7. The V call is TRBV20-1, the J call TRBJ2-5; 11 bases match TRBD2. The sequencing sample was made of synovial fluid, either unsorted or a sorted T cell fraction (not recorded which). This receptor was taken from a male donor with ankylosing spondylitis. CDR3 protein: CSARGLAEPQETQYF. The DNA of the CDR3 is TGCAGTGCCCGGGGACTAGCGGAGCCCCAAGAGACCCAGTACTTC.